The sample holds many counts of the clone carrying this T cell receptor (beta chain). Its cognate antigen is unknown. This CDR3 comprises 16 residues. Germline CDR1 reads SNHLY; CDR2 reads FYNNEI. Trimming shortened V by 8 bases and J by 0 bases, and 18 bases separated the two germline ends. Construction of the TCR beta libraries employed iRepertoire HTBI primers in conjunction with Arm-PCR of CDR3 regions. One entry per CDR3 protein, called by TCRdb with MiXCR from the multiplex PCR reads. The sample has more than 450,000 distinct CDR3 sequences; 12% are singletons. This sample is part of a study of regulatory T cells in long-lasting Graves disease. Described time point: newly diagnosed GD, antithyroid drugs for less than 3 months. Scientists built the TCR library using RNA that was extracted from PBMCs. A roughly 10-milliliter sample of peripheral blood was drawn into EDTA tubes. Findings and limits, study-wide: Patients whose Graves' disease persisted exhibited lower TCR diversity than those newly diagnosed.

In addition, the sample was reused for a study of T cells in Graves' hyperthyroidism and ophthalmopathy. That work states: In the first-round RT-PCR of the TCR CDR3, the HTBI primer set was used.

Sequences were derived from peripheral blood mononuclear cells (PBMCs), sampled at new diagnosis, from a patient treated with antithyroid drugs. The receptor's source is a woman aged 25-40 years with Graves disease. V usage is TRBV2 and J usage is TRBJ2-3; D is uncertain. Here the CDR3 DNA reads TGTGCCAGCGCGCCCCTCTTACTATCTAGCACAGATACGCAGTATTTT. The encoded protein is CASAPLLLSSTDTQYF.